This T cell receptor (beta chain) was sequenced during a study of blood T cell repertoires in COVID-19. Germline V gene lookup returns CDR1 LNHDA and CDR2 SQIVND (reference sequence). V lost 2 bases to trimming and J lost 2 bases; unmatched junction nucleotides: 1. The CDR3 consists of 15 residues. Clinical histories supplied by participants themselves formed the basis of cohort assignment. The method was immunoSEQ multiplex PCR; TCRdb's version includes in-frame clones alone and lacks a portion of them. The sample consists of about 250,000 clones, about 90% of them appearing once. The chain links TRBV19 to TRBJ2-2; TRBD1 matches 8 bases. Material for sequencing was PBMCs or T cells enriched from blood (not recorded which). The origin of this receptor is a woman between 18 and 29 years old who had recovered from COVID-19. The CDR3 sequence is CASSIQGANTGELFF. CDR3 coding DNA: TGTGCCAGTAGTATACAGGGGGCCAACACCGGGGAGCTGTTTTTT.